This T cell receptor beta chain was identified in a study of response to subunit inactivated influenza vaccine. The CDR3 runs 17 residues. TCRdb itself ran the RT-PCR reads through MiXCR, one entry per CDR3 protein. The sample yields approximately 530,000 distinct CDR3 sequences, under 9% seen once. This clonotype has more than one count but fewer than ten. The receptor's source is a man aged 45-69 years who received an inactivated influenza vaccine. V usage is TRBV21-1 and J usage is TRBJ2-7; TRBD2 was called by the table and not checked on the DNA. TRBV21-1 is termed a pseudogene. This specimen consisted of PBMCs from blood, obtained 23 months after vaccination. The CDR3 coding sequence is TGTGCCAGCAGCAAAGGCGGGGGAGGGGGTCTAGGAAACGAGCAGTACTTC. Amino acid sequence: CASSKGGGGGLGNEQYF.